What follows are 25 T cell receptor beta chains derived from one specimen sequenced in a study of shared clonotypes between healthy human individuals. Sequenced by immunoSEQ multiplex PCR; TCRdb stores in-frame clones only, minus some. This table holds 2 million to 2.5 million clones, 92% found once. The sample was naive CD4+ T cells from PBMCs. Subset reported: CD45RA+ positively selected. Receptors were obtained from a man aged 18 to 30 in good health. Some clones in this sample may be carry-over from other donors' samples.

This clone has just a few counts. V and J are TRBV6-1 and TRBJ1-4, with 7 bases aligning to TRBD1. This CDR3 comprises 15 residues. The germline V gene has CDR1 MNHNS and CDR2 SASEGT. Trimming removed 3 bases from V and 8 bases from J; junction bases left unmatched: 9. CDR3 DNA sequence: TGTGCCAGCAGTGAGCACCGGGACAGCAGCGAAAAACTGTTTTTT. Encoded protein: CASSEHRDSSEKLFF.

The J gene is TRBJ1-1, the V gene TRBV12-5; TRBD1 matches at 7 bases. V gave up 0 bases and J gave up 4 bases; unmatched junction bases: 20. CDR1 and CDR2 from the germline V gene are LGHNT and FRNRAP. This CDR3 is built from 20 residues. Here the CDR3 DNA reads TGTGCTAGTGGTTTGGTGACAGGGTGGAAGAGTTCTGGGACAGCCACTGAAGCTTTCTTT. It codes for CASGLVTGWKSSGTATEAFF.

This chain uses TRBV5-1 with TRBJ2-1, with 14 nucleotides matching TRBD2. CDR1 and CDR2 from the germline V gene are SGHRS and YFSETQ. V shed 2 bases, J shed 4 bases, and the junction held 11 bases outside the gene matches. The CDR3 totals 19 residues. Here the CDR3 reads CASSLTPGTSGSPYNEQFF. The DNA for the CDR3 is TGCGCCAGCAGCTTAACCCCCGGGACTAGCGGGAGTCCGTACAATGAGCAGTTCTTC.

This rearrangement joins TRBV6-5 to TRBJ1-1; D unresolved. Per germline, CDR1 MNHEY and CDR2 SVGAGI. CDR3 length: 12 amino acids. V was pared by 4 bases and J by 7 bases, with 10 bases between. The CDR3 DNA sequence: TGTGCCAGCAGTTCCACCCCTGGTGAAGCTTTCTTT. Protein product: CASSSTPGEAFF.

This chain connects TRBV7-9 to TRBJ1-2, with TRBD1 identical over 7 bases. The V and J ends lost 8 bases and 7 bases, in that order; junction bases with no gene match: 13. Looked up from germline, CDR1 is SEHNR and CDR2 is FQNEAQ (reference sequence). This CDR3 has 14 amino acids. The CDR3 DNA is TGTGCCAGCCAGTTCACGTCAGGGGGGCTTGGCTACACCTTC. Protein product: CASQFTSGGLGYTF.

CDR3 sequence: CASSWELAKNIQYF. CDR3 DNA: TGTGCCAGCAGCTGGGAGCTAGCCAAAAACATTCAGTACTTC. The chain combines TRBV7-2 with TRBJ2-4, with D tentatively TRBD2 (5 bases). The CDR3 extends over 14 amino acids. Looked up from germline, CDR1 is SGHTA and CDR2 is FQGNSA. The V gene lost 4 bases and the J gene lost 0 bases, with 7 bases spanning the gap.

This chain uses TRBV28 with TRBJ1-1; tentatively, D is TRBD1 (5 bases). Trimming shortened V by 7 bases and J by 5 bases, and 17 bases separated the two germline ends. The CDR3 loop spans 14 amino acids. CDR1 and CDR2 from the germline V gene are MDHEN and SYDVKM. CDR3 protein: CASTPRWQGTEAFF. The CDR3 DNA sequence: TGTGCCAGCACCCCCCGGTGGCAGGGAACTGAAGCTTTCTTT.

The J gene is TRBJ2-7, the V gene TRBV7-2; D might be TRBD2 (5 bases). This CDR3 contains 14 residues. V lost 2 bases and J lost 4, with 12 bases in between. CDR1 is SGHTA and CDR2 is FQGNSA in the germline V gene. CDR3 sequence reads: CASSLRLAKYEQYF. The CDR3 DNA sequence: TGTGCCAGCAGCTTAAGGCTAGCCAAGTACGAGCAGTACTTC.

The genes are TRBV7-2 and TRBJ2-3, with a possible D match to TRBD2 (6 bases). This CDR3 has 16 residues. The germline V gene encodes CDR1 SGHTA and CDR2 FQGNSA. Trimming took off 3 bases at V and 0 bases at J, with 13 bases between the two ends. CDR3 bases: TGTGCCAGCAGCTTCATGTCTAGCGCTAGCACAGATACGCAGTATTTT. Its translation: CASSFMSSASTDTQYF.

The chain uses TRBV9 and TRBJ2-7; TRBD1 matches 8 bases. J gave up 1 base and V 3 bases, and 3 bases lay outside the gene matches. The CDR3 extends over 14 amino acids. Looked up from germline, CDR1 is SGDLS and CDR2 is YYNGEE. The CDR3 coding sequence is TGTGCCAGCAGCGCCCGGGACAGGTCCTACGAGCAGTACTTC. Residues: CASSARDRSYEQYF.

The table lists this clone with a count of one. V usage is TRBV11-2 and J usage is TRBJ1-2; a possible D gene is TRBD1 (6 bases). The germline gives CDR1 SGHAT, CDR2 FQNNGV. V lost 2 bases, J lost 8 bases, and 18 bases lay in between. The CDR3 totals 15 residues. The CDR3 reads CASSLRGAGFFGYTF. The DNA for the CDR3 is TGTGCCAGCAGCTTAAGGGGGGCAGGTTTCTTCGGCTACACCTTC. Filled out from reference TRBV11-2 and TRBJ1-2, the complete variable domain reads EAGVAQSPRYKIIEKRQSVAFWCNPISGHATLYWYQQILGQGPKLLIQFQNNGVVDDSQLPKDRFSAERLKGVDSTLKIQPAKLEDSAVYLCASSLRGAGFFGYTFGSGTRLTVV.

The chain joins TRBV6-5 to TRBJ2-6; no reliable D call. Germline V gene sequence: CDR1 MNHEY, CDR2 SVGAGI. The CDR3 loop spans 14 amino acids. Trimming took off 3 bases at V and 0 bases at J, with 3 bases between the two ends. The CDR3 nucleotides are TGTGCCAGCAGTTATACCTCTGGGGCCAACGTCCTGACTTTC. This gives the protein CASSYTSGANVLTF.

V is TRBV4-2 and J is TRBJ2-3; 10 bases line up with TRBD1. J lost 8 bases, V lost 0 bases, and 11 bases had no gene match. The germline gives CDR1 LGHNA, CDR2 YNFKEQ. The length of the CDR3 is 17 residues. Here the CDR3 reads CASSQDDRGPSSGTQYF. In DNA, the CDR3 is TGTGCCAGCAGCCAAGATGACAGGGGGCCCTCCTCAGGTACGCAGTATTTT.

This clone was counted a single time. This sample also contains other DNA sequences that code for the same CDR3. The chain recombines TRBV29-1 with TRBJ1-1; a weak D match, TRBD1 (6 bases). The CDR3 length is 13 residues. The germline V gene encodes CDR1 SQVTM and CDR2 ANQGSEA. The V and J ends lost 6 bases and 0 bases respectively, with 11 bases between them. The CDR3 DNA sequence: TGCAGCGTGGGCCAGGGGCTGAACACTGAAGCTTTCTTT. Protein: CSVGQGLNTEAFF.

V and J are TRBV28 and TRBJ1-2; D unclear. Trimming took off 3 bases at V and 4 bases at J, with 12 bases between the two ends. The CDR3 extends over 14 amino acids. CDR1 is MDHEN, CDR2 SYDVKM, per germline. The CDR3 DNA follows: TGTGCCAGCAGTTTCGGGTTCGTAATCTATGGCTACACCTTC. Translation gives CASSFGFVIYGYTF.

V gene TRBV7-8 combines with J gene TRBJ1-1, with a tentative D call TRBD1 (5 bases). The ends were cut back, 5 bases at V and 5 bases at J, with 12 bases in the middle. From germline, CDR1 is SGHVS and CDR2 FQNEAQ. The CDR3 contains 13 residues. In DNA form, the CDR3 reads TGTGCCAGCAGCCCTGGGGCAGGGACTGAAGCTTTCTTT. Translated, it gives CASSPGAGTEAFF.

The chain has TRBV27 and TRBJ1-2; D is ambiguous. The CDR3 runs to 16 residues. Trimming left V 5 bases short and J 1 base short, with 17 bases between. CDR1 and CDR2 from the germline V gene are MNHEY and SMNVEV (reference sequence). The CDR3 loop reads CASSRTGSYHNYGYTF. CDR3 in DNA: TGTGCCAGCAGTCGGACGGGGAGTTACCATAACTATGGCTACACCTTC.

This sequence joins TRBV10-3 and TRBJ2-6, with 12 nucleotides matching TRBD2. The germline V gene has CDR1 ENHRY and CDR2 SYGVKD. CDR3 size: 16 residues. After removal of 6 bases from V and 2 bases from J, the junction contained 2 bases not matched to a gene. For the CDR3, the DNA is TGTGCCATCAGCCGACTAGCGGGAGCTGGGGCCAACGTCCTGACTTTC. As protein: CAISRLAGAGANVLTF.

This clone was picked up one time. V is TRBV6-6 and J is TRBJ1-1; maybe TRBD1 (6 bases). Germline CDR1 and CDR2: MNHNY and SVGAGI (reference sequence). The ends were cut back, 0 bases at V and 8 bases at J, with 10 bases in the middle. This CDR3 is 13 amino acids long. CDR3 sequence reads: CASSYSGAGEAFF. As DNA, the CDR3 is TGTGCCAGCAGTTACTCGGGGGCTGGGGAAGCTTTCTTT.

This chain joins TRBV7-2 and TRBJ2-1; 9 bases line up with TRBD2. The CDR3 has 13 residues. Losses at the gene ends were 6 bases for V and 10 bases for J; bases not matched to a gene: 7. The V gene's germline CDR1 is SGHTA and CDR2 FQGNSA. For the CDR3, the DNA is TGTGCCAGCAGGCGGGGGGGTAGGCGGGAGCAGTTCTTC. It codes for CASRRGGRREQFF.

The gene calls are TRBV30 and TRBJ1-1; perhaps TRBD1 as D (5 bases). Trimming cost V 2 bases and J 4 bases, with 11 bases left between them. This CDR3 has 13 amino acids. CDR1 GTSNPN and CDR2 SVGIG come from the germline V gene (reference sequence). CDR3 bases: TGTGCCTGGAGTACCTCAGGGAGCACTGAAGCTTTCTTT. Its translation is CAWSTSGSTEAFF. Based on the CDR3 plus reference TRBV30 and TRBJ1-1, the full variable domain is SQTIHQWPATLVQPVGSPLSLECTVEGTSNPNLYWYRQAAGRGLQLLFYSVGIGQISSEVPQNLSASRPQDRQFILSSKKLLLSDSGFYLCAWSTSGSTEAFFGQGTRLTVV.

The chain has TRBV5-1 and TRBJ2-7, with D perhaps TRBD1 or TRBD2 (7 bases each). With 3 bases removed from V and 3 bases from J, the gap between germline ends came to 13 bases. Germline CDR1 SGHRS, CDR2 YFSETQ. The CDR3 covers 14 residues. The CDR3 here is CASSSQGGNYEQYF. CDR3 bases: TGCGCCAGCAGCTCCCAGGGGGGGAACTACGAGCAGTACTTC.

In regard to this clone: The same CDR3 is also encoded by other DNA sequences in this sample. The chain couples TRBV6-1 to TRBJ1-3; no clear D. CDR1 is MNHNS and CDR2 is SASEGT in the germline V gene. Trimming shortened V by 0 bases and J by 4 bases, and 4 bases separated the two germline ends. The CDR3 contains 13 residues. CDR3 in DNA: TGTGCCAGCAGTGAAGCGGGGGGAAACACCATATATTTT. Protein sequence: CASSEAGGNTIYF.

This clone was counted between two and nine times. The V gene is TRBV19, the J gene TRBJ1-2; a weak D match, TRBD1 (5 bases). The CDR3 length is 13 residues. The germline gives CDR1 LNHDA, CDR2 SQIVND (reference sequence). V lost 3 bases to trimming and J lost 6 bases, with 11 bases between them. CDR3 bases: TGTGCCAGTAGTATTACCTGGGACGATGGCTACACCTTC. Its translation: CASSITWDDGYTF. The variable domain in full, with the rest retrieved from reference TRBV19 and TRBJ1-2, is DGGITQSPKYLFRKEGQNVTLSCEQNLNHDAMYWYRQDPGQGLRLIYYSQIVNDFQKGDIAEGYSVSREKKESFPLTVTSAQKNPTAFYLCASSITWDDGYTFGSGTRLTVV.

This clone has only one observation. This chain uses TRBV28 with TRBJ1-4; D uncertain. Trimming took 1 base from V and 8 from J, leaving 14 bases between them. The V gene's germline CDR1 is MDHEN and CDR2 SYDVKM. The CDR3 runs to 15 residues. CDR3 sequence (DNA): TGTGCCAGCAGTTTATCCGCCGGATACGGGGAAAAACTGTTTTTT. It translates to CASSLSAGYGEKLFF.